This is a list of T cell receptor beta chains from one sample in a study of cytomegalovirus exposure and HLA in healthy donors. Libraries were prepared by immunoSEQ multiplex PCR; TCRdb keeps only in-frame clonotypes and omits some of them. The sample records under 150,000 clones, 82% being singletons. Source material: PBMCs. These TCRs come from a woman aged 45-65 years in good health and CMV-seropositive. The CDR3 runs from the conserved cysteine through the conserved F or W. The order of the fields is CDR3 DNA, CDR3 protein, D gene, V gene, J gene, clone size. The D gene is left open where the match is weak. Only some rows state a clone size, as once, few, many or a class for expanded clones.

cdr3_nt: TGTGCCAGCAGTGAAGCTTCAGGGGCTGCTGAAAAACTGTTTTTT
cdr3_aa: CASSEASGAAEKLFF
d_call: -
v_call: TRBV6-1
j_call: TRBJ1-4
clone_size: once

cdr3_nt: TGTGCCAGCAGCTTAAATCTGGACAGCCCTGAAGCTTTCTTT
cdr3_aa: CASSLNLDSPEAFF
d_call: -
v_call: TRBV11-2
j_call: TRBJ1-1
clone_size: once

cdr3_nt: TGTGCCAGTAGTATTTCATGGGGCTCATACAATGAGCAGTTCTTC
cdr3_aa: CASSISWGSYNEQFF
d_call: -
v_call: TRBV19
j_call: TRBJ2-1
clone_size: -

cdr3_nt: TGTGCCAGCAGCGTAGCTTCGGGAAGCGAGCAGTACTTC
cdr3_aa: CASSVASGSEQYF
d_call: -
v_call: TRBV9
j_call: TRBJ2-7
clone_size: -

cdr3_nt: TGTGCTAGCAGTCCAGATCAGCCCCAGCATTTT
cdr3_aa: CASSPDQPQHF
d_call: -
v_call: TRBV7-7
j_call: TRBJ1-5
clone_size: -

cdr3_nt: TGTGCCAGCAGCCTCAGCGGGGAGCAGTACTTC
cdr3_aa: CASSLSGEQYF
d_call: -
v_call: TRBV5-6
j_call: TRBJ2-7
clone_size: -

cdr3_nt: TGTGCCAGCAGCTCTTCAGGGGGGCTCGCAGATACGCAGTATTTT
cdr3_aa: CASSSSGGLADTQYF
d_call: -
v_call: TRBV7-2
j_call: TRBJ2-3
clone_size: -

cdr3_nt: TGCGCCAGCAGCTTGGGCGGGGGCGCGCTCTCTGGGGCCAACGTCCTGACTTTC
cdr3_aa: CASSLGGGALSGANVLTF
d_call: -
v_call: TRBV5-1
j_call: TRBJ2-6
clone_size: -

cdr3_nt: TGTGCCAGCAGTTCCTCTCCTCAGACAGGCCTTAATCGGGCTTTCTTT
cdr3_aa: CASSSSPQTGLNRAFF
d_call: -
v_call: TRBV27
j_call: TRBJ1-1
clone_size: -

cdr3_nt: TGTGCCAGCAGACTAGACAGGGAACCAGATACGCAGTATTTT
cdr3_aa: CASRLDREPDTQYF
d_call: TRBD1
v_call: TRBV5-4
j_call: TRBJ2-3
clone_size: -

cdr3_nt: TGCGCCAGCAGCTTGGGGGTTTCGGGCACTGAAGCTTTCTTT
cdr3_aa: CASSLGVSGTEAFF
d_call: -
v_call: TRBV5-1
j_call: TRBJ1-1
clone_size: -

cdr3_nt: TGCGCCAGCAGCATAGACAGGGGGCATGCTGAAGCTTTCTTT
cdr3_aa: CASSIDRGHAEAFF
d_call: TRBD1
v_call: TRBV5-1
j_call: TRBJ1-1
clone_size: -

cdr3_nt: TGTGCCAGCAGCTGGCCAGGGGGGTTGAATGAGCAGTTCTTC
cdr3_aa: CASSWPGGLNEQFF
d_call: -
v_call: TRBV11-1
j_call: TRBJ2-1
clone_size: -

cdr3_nt: TGTGCCATCAAAGGTGGACAGCAATCCTACAATGAGCAGTTCTTC
cdr3_aa: CAIKGGQQSYNEQFF
d_call: -
v_call: TRBV10-3
j_call: TRBJ2-1
clone_size: -

cdr3_nt: TGTGCCTGGAGCGTCGGGAATCAGCCCCAGCATTTT
cdr3_aa: CAWSVGNQPQHF
d_call: -
v_call: TRBV30
j_call: TRBJ1-5
clone_size: -

cdr3_nt: TGCAGCGTTCTAAGCACAGATACGCAGTATTTT
cdr3_aa: CSVLSTDTQYF
d_call: -
v_call: TRBV29-1
j_call: TRBJ2-3
clone_size: once

cdr3_nt: TGTGCCAGCAGCTTGTTGGACAGGGGGGGGAACACTGAAGCTTTCTTT
cdr3_aa: CASSLLDRGGNTEAFF
d_call: TRBD1
v_call: TRBV5-5
j_call: TRBJ1-1
clone_size: few

cdr3_nt: TGCAGCGTTGAACGACAGAGCAATCAGCCCCAGCATTTT
cdr3_aa: CSVERQSNQPQHF
d_call: -
v_call: TRBV29-1
j_call: TRBJ1-5
clone_size: once

cdr3_nt: TGTGCCAGCAGCACTCGCAGGGAACCCTGCTCCTACGAGCAGTACTTC
cdr3_aa: CASSTRREPCSYEQYF
d_call: -
v_call: TRBV21-1
j_call: TRBJ2-7
clone_size: -

cdr3_nt: TGCGCCAGCAGCCAAGATGAGAACTCCTACGAGCAGTACTTC
cdr3_aa: CASSQDENSYEQYF
d_call: -
v_call: TRBV4-3
j_call: TRBJ2-7
clone_size: -

cdr3_nt: TGTGCCAGCAGTTTAACAGGGTACGGGGAGCTGTTTTTT
cdr3_aa: CASSLTGYGELFF
d_call: -
v_call: TRBV5-5
j_call: TRBJ2-2
clone_size: -

cdr3_nt: TGTGCCAGCAGCCAAGGGGGGGGAGGGCCGGCAGATACGCAGTATTTT
cdr3_aa: CASSQGGGGPADTQYF
d_call: TRBD2
v_call: TRBV4-2
j_call: TRBJ2-3
clone_size: -

cdr3_nt: TGCGCCAGCAGCCAAGAGGTGTTACGGGACACTATGAACACTGAAGCTTTCTTT
cdr3_aa: CASSQEVLRDTMNTEAFF
d_call: -
v_call: TRBV5-4
j_call: TRBJ1-1
clone_size: few

cdr3_nt: TGTGCCAGCACCCCCGGTCGTTGGAGCGTGACCTACGAGCAGTACTTC
cdr3_aa: CASTPGRWSVTYEQYF
d_call: -
v_call: TRBV6-7
j_call: TRBJ2-7
clone_size: once